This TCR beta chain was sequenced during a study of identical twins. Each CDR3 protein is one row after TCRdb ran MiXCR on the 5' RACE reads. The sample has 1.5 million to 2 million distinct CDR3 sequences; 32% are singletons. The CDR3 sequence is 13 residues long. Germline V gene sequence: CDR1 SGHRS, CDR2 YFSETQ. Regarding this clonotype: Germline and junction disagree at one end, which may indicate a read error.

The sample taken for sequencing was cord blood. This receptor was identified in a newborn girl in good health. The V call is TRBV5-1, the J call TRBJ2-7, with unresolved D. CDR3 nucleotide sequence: TGCGCCAGCAGCATAGACGGTCACTACGAGCAGCACTTC. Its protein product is CASSIDGHYEQHF.